The sequence of this T cell receptor beta chain was determined in a study of T cell repertoires in cytomegalovirus infection. Study-wide points: The study found HLA-C-restricted CMV-specific TCR beta clonotypes dominating the ex vivo response.

TCRdb re-called the reads with MiXCR, one entry per CDR3 protein. The sample consists of under 200,000 distinct CDR3 sequences, 8% to 10% of them appearing once. V was pared by 8 bases and J by 10 bases, with 12 bases of the junction left unmatched. The CDR3 covers 13 residues. Germline values: CDR1 MDHEN, CDR2 SYDVKM. This clonotype has more than one count but fewer than ten. The target antigen is unknown. This TCR derives from a human donor in good health (CMV status not recorded). Some clones in this sample may be carry-over from other donors' samples. Sequencing was done on a sample of PBMCs. This sequence joins TRBV28 and TRBJ1-2; TRBD1 agrees at 8 bases. CDR3 sequence: CASQSRGLRSYTF. Written as DNA, the CDR3 is TGTGCCAGCCAGTCCAGGGGGCTCCGATCCTACACCTTC.